The source of this T cell receptor beta chain is a study of shared clonotypes between healthy human individuals. Repertoires were generated with immunoSEQ multiplex PCR, while TCRdb's copy carries only in-frame clones and drops some. The sample has under 650,000 clones, almost 97% seen once. This CDR3 spans 14 amino acids. V shed 8 bases, J shed 6 bases, and the junction held 10 bases outside the gene matches. Per the germline V gene, CDR1 is MNHNS and CDR2 is SASEGT. This TCR was sampled from a woman aged 25 to 45 in good health. The sample comprised naive CD4+ T cells sorted from blood. Subset meaning: CD45RA+ positively selected. The chain has TRBV6-1 and TRBJ2-5, with TRBD2 identical over 9 bases. CDR3 residues: CASDWVAGVQTQYF. The CDR3 coding sequence is TGTGCCAGCGATTGGGTAGCGGGAGTCCAGACCCAGTACTTC.